This TCR beta chain originates from a study of CD8+CD57+ T cells in acquired aplastic anemia. Study-wide results and caveats: Simpson's diversity of CD8+ cells was not significantly different in patients compared with controls. Patients and controls had in common 25 to 30 CD8+ CDR3 sequences.

This CDR3 is 14 amino acids long. CDR1 is GTSNPN, CDR2 SVGIG, per germline (reference sequence). V lost 0 bases and J lost 3, with 11 bases in between. Profiling of TCR beta VDJ combinations and CDR3 sequences used genomic DNA as template. TCRdb reanalysed the reads using MiXCR and keeps one entry per CDR3 protein. The sample lists about 120,000 distinct CDR3 sequences, under 60% occurring once. Patients chosen for sequencing had CD8+CD57+ cells that had expanded, as shown by flow cytometry. The study sampled blood from patients who had received no therapy. Note on this clonotype: Its specificity is unknown.

This chain joins TRBV30 and TRBJ1-2; D is unclear. The sample comprised sorted CD4+, CD8+, or CD8+CD57+ T cells (not recorded which) from PBMCs. This TCR was recovered from a human donor with aplastic anemia. CDR3: CAWSVLLRDYGYTF. CDR3 nucleotides: TGTGCCTGGAGTGTACTACTAAGGGACTATGGCTACACCTTC.